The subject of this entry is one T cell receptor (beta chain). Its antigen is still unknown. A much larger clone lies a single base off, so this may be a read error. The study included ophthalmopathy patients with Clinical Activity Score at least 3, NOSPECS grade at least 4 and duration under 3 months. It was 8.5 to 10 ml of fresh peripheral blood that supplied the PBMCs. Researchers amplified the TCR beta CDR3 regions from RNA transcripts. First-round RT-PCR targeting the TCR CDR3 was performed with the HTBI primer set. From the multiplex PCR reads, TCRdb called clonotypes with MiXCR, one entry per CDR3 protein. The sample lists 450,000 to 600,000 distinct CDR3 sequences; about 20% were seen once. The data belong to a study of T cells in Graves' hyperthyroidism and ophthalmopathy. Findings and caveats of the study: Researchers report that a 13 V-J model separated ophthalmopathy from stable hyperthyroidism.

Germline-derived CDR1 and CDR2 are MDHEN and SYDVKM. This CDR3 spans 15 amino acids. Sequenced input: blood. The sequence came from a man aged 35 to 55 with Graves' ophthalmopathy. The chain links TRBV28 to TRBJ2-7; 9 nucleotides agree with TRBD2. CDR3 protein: CAGSLDAGGPYEQYF. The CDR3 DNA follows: TGTGCCGGCAGTTTAGACGCGGGAGGGCCCTACGAGCAGTACTTC.